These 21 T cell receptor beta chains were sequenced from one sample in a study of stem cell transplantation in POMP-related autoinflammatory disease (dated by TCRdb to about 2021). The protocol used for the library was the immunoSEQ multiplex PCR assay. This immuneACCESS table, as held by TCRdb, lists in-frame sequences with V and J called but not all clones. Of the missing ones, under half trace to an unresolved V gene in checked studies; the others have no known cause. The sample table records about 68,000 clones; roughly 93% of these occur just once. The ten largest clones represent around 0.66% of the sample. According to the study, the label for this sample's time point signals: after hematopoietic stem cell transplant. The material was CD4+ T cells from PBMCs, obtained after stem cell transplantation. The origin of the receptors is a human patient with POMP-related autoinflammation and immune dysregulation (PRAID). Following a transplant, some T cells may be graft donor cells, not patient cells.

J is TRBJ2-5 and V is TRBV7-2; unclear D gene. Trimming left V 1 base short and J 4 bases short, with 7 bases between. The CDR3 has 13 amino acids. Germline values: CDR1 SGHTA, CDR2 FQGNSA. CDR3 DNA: TGTGCCAGCAGCTTAGGATTCGGAGAGACCCAGTACTTC. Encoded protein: CASSLGFGETQYF.

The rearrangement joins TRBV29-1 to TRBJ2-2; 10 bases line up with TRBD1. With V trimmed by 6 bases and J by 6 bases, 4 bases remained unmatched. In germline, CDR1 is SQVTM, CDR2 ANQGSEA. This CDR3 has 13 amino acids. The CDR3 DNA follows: TGCAGCGTCGGGACAGGGGAGGCCGGGGAGCTGTTTTTT. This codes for CSVGTGEAGELFF.

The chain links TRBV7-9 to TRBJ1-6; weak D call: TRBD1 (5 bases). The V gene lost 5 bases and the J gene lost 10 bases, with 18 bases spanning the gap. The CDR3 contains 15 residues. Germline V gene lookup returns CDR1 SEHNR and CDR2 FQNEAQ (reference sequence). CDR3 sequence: CASSAGPPFGSPLHF. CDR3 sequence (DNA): TGTGCCAGCAGCGCAGGGCCCCCGTTTGGGTCACCCCTCCACTTT.

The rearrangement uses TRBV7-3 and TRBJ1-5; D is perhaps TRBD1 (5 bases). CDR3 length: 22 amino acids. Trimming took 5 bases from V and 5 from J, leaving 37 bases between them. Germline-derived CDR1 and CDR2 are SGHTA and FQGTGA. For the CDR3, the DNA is TGTGCCAGCAGCCCCGGGGATTCAGGGTTCCTTTATTGGGATGAGCATTATCAGCCCCAGCATTTT. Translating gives CASSPGDSGFLYWDEHYQPQHF.

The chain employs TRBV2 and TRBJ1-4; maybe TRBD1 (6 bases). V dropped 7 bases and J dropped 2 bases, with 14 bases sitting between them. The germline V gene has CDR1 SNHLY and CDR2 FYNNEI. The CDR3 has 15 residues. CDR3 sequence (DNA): TGTGCCAGCAACACACCAGGGGCTACTAATGAAAAACTGTTTTTT. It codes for CASNTPGATNEKLFF.

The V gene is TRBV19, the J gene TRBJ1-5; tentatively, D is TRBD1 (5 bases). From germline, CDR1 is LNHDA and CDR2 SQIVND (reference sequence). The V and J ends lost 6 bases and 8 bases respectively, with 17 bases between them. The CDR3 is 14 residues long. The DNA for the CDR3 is TGTGCCAGTAGAGCGGGAGGACATCTGGAGCCCCAGCATTTT. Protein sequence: CASRAGGHLEPQHF.

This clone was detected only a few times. The CDR3 is CASSPRWHDRYEQYV. CDR3 bases: TGTGCCAGCTCACCAAGGTGGCATGACAGGTACGAGCAGTACGTC. J is TRBJ2-7 and V is TRBV18, with D tentatively TRBD1 (6 bases). V shed 2 bases and J shed 4 bases, with 15 bases lying between them. The germline gives CDR1 KGHSH, CDR2 LQKENI. The CDR3 covers 15 residues.

The CDR3 bases are TGCGCCAGCAGCTTGTGGGGACAGGGGGACGAGCAGTACTTC. As protein: CASSLWGQGDEQYF. The chain couples TRBV5-1 to TRBJ2-7; 11 bases are shared with TRBD1. CDR3 length equals 14 residues. With 1 base clipped from V and 5 bases from J, the junction kept 2 bases outside the gene matches. Germline V lookup: CDR1 SGHRS, CDR2 YFSETQ.

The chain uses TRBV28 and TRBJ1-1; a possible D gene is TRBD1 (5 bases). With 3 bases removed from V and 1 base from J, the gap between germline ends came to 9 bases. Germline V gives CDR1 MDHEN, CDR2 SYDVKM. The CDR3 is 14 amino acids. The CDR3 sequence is CASSFGDRNTEAFF. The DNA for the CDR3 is TGTGCCAGCAGTTTTGGCGACAGGAACACTGAAGCTTTCTTT.

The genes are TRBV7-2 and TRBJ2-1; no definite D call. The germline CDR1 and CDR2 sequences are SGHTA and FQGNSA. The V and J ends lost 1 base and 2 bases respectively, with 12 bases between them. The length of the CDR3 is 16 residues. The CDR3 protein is CASSLVGSPPYNEQFF. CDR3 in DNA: TGTGCCAGCAGCTTAGTTGGTAGCCCCCCCTACAATGAGCAGTTCTTC.

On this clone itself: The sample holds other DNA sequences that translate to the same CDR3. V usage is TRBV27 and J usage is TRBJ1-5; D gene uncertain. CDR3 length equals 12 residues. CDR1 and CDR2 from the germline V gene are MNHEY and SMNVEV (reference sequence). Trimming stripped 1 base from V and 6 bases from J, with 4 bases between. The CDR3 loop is CASSLFGQPQHF. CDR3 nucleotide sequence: TGTGCCAGCAGTTTATTTGGTCAGCCCCAGCATTTT.

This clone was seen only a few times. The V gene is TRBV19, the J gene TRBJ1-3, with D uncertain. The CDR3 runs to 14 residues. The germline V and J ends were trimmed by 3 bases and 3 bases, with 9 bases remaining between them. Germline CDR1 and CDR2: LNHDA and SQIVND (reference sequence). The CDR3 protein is CASSIIGYGNTIYF. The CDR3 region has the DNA TGTGCCAGTAGTATCATCGGGTATGGAAACACCATATATTTT. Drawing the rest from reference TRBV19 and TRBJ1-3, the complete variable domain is DGGITQSPKYLFRKEGQNVTLSCEQNLNHDAMYWYRQDPGQGLRLIYYSQIVNDFQKGDIAEGYSVSREKKESFPLTVTSAQKNPTAFYLCASSIIGYGNTIYFGEGSWLTVV.

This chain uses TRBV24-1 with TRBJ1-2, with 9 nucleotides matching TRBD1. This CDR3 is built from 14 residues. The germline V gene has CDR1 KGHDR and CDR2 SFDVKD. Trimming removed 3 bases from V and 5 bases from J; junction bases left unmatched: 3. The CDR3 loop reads CATSDPDRGYGYTF. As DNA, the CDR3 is TGTGCCACCAGTGATCCCGACAGGGGGTATGGCTACACCTTC.

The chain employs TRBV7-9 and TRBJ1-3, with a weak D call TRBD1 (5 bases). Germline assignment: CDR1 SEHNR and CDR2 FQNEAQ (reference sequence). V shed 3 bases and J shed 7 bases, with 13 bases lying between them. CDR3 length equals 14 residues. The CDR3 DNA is TGTGCCAGCAGCTTTGGGACTGGGCCTAACACCATATATTTT. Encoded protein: CASSFGTGPNTIYF.

CDR3: CASSEPGQRGSPLHF. As DNA, the CDR3 is TGTGCCAGCAGTGAACCGGGACAGCGAGGTTCACCCCTCCACTTT. This rearrangement joins TRBV25-1 to TRBJ1-6, with TRBD1 matching over 7 bases. J was trimmed by 9 bases and V by 2 bases; bases with no gene match: 7. CDR1 MGHDK and CDR2 SYGVNS come from the germline V gene. The CDR3 has 15 residues.

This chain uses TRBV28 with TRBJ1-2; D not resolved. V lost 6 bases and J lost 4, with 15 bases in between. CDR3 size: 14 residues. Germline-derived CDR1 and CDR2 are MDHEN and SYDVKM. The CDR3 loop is CASRFFGNGYGYTF. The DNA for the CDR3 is TGTGCCAGCAGATTCTTCGGGAATGGCTATGGCTACACCTTC.

The CDR3 DNA follows: TGCGCCAGCAGCCCTGGGACAGGGGGAGACACCGGGGAGCTGTTTTTT. Protein: CASSPGTGGDTGELFF. The chain has TRBV4-1 and TRBJ2-2; 11 nucleotides agree with TRBD1. CDR1 is MGHRA and CDR2 is YSYEKL in the germline V gene. The CDR3 has 16 amino acids. The V segment lost 4 bases and the J segment 3 bases; nucleotides outside the gene matches: 4.

This CDR3 reads CATSDPVAGGATDTQYF. CDR3 nucleotide sequence: TGTGCCACCAGTGATCCTGTAGCAGGTGGGGCCACAGATACGCAGTATTTT. This sequence joins TRBV24-1 and TRBJ2-3; perhaps TRBD1 as D (5 bases). V was cut by 3 bases and J by 2 bases, with 17 bases left in between. The V gene's germline CDR1 is KGHDR and CDR2 SFDVKD. The CDR3 has 17 residues.

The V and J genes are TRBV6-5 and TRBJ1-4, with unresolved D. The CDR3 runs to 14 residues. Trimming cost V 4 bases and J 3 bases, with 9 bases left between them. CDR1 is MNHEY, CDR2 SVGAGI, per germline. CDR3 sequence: CASSSGFSNEKLFF. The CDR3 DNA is TGTGCCAGCAGTTCTGGTTTCTCTAATGAAAAACTGTTTTTT.

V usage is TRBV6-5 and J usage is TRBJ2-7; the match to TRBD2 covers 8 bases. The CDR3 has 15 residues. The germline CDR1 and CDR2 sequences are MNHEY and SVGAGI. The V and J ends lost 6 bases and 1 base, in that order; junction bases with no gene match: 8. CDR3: CASRPSGRLSYEQYF. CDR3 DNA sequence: TGTGCCAGCAGACCTAGCGGGCGCTTATCCTACGAGCAGTACTTC.

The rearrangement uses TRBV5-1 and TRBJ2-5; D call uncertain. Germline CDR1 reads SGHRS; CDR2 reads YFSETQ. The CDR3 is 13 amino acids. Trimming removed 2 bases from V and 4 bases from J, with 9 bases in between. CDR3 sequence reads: CASSFGWGETQYF. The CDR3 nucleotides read TGCGCCAGCAGCTTCGGGTGGGGAGAGACCCAGTACTTC.